These 28 T cell receptor beta chains share one sample of origin, sequenced in a study of tumor-infiltrating lymphocytes in primary liver carcinoma. The investigators made TCR beta cDNA from approximately 500 ng total RNA, using a constant-region primer. Researchers made the TCR beta libraries by running three nested multiplex PCR rounds with slightly modified ARM-PCR. PCR rounds one and two used TRBV1-TRBV30 forward primers with a C-beta reverse primer for about 11 cycles each. TCRdb re-called the multiplex PCR reads with MiXCR, one entry per CDR3 protein. Of approximately 330,000 distinct CDR3 sequences listed, 65% were seen once; the top ten hold about 6.1%. Germline DNA was also extracted, with blood RNA taken from unsorted whole blood. The sample taken for sequencing was peripheral blood. The receptors were sampled from a man aged 35-49 years with primary liver carcinoma and hepatitis B virus infection.

At least ten counts were recorded for this clonotype. This CDR3 is CASSLRTSGGELFF. The CDR3 region has the DNA TGTGCCAGCAGCTTACGCACGTCAGGCGGGGAGCTGTTTTTT. The chain carries TRBV11-2 and TRBJ2-2; D ambiguous. Deletions cut 2 bases from V and 7 bases from J, with 11 bases between. The CDR3 length is 14 residues. Per germline, CDR1 SGHAT and CDR2 FQNNGV.

About this clonotype: A much bigger clone sits one base away, suggesting this may be a read error. This chain connects TRBV4-2 to TRBJ1-4; D unresolved. The CDR3 has 15 amino acids. CDR1 and CDR2 (germline): LGHNA, YNFKEQ. Trimming stripped 1 base from V and 8 bases from J, with 14 bases between. DNA of the CDR3: TGTGCCAGCAGCCAAGTTGAGTGGCTTTCCGAAAAACTGTTTTTT. Translating it yields CASSQVEWLSEKLFF.

Concerning this clonotype itself: The conserved phenylalanine or tryptophan is not found at the CDR3 terminus, so this likely reflects a read error. This chain uses TRBV11-2 with TRBJ1-5; no clear D. The CDR3 has 14 amino acids. CDR1 SGHAT and CDR2 FQNNGV come from the germline V gene. The CDR3 is CASTLEGNNQPQHL. For the CDR3, the DNA is TGTGCCAGCACCTTAGAGGGCAACAATCAGCCCCAGCATCTT.

Worth noting for this clonotype: A much larger clone differs from this one at a single base, so this may be a read error. The rearrangement links TRBV30 to TRBJ1-6; 12 nucleotides align to TRBD1. Germline V CDR1 and CDR2: GTSNPN, SVGIG (reference sequence). The CDR3 is 14 amino acids. The CDR3 DNA is TGTGTCTGGAACGTGGGACAGGGGGCTTCACCCCTCCACTTT. It specifies CVWNVGQGASPLHF.

The rearrangement uses TRBV5-6 and TRBJ2-3; 12 nucleotides agree with TRBD2. The V segment lost 1 base and the J segment 4 bases; nucleotides outside the gene matches: 10. Germline-derived CDR1 and CDR2 are SGHDT and YYEEEE. The CDR3 has 18 amino acids. This chain's CDR3 is CASSLNLAGGLWPDTQYF. In nucleotides, the CDR3 is TGTGCCAGCAGCTTGAACCTAGCGGGAGGGCTTTGGCCAGATACGCAGTATTTT.

The CDR3 reads CASSLHHCEQYF. The DNA of the CDR3 is TGTGCCAGCAGCTTACACCACTGCGAGCAGTACTTC. V gene TRBV11-2 combines with J gene TRBJ2-7; D is unresolved. CDR3 size: 12 residues. Trimming left V 2 bases short and J 6 bases short, with 8 bases between. The germline V gene has CDR1 SGHAT and CDR2 FQNNGV.

This clonotype was observed once. The chain recombines TRBV2 with TRBJ1-5; possibly TRBD1 for D (5 bases). V was pared by 2 bases and J by 11 bases, with 13 bases between. This CDR3 has 13 amino acids. From germline, CDR1 is SNHLY and CDR2 FYNNEI. The DNA of the CDR3 is TGTGCCAGCAGTGAAACGGGGGTCCAGTCCCAGCATTTT. Protein product: CASSETGVQSQHF.

Remarks on this clonotype: Germline and junction disagree at one end, which may indicate a read error. The V gene is TRBV11-2, the J gene TRBJ1-2; 8 positions match TRBD1. CDR1 is SGHAT, CDR2 FQNNGV, per germline. The CDR3 spans 15 residues. CDR3 nucleotide sequence: TGTGCCAGCATCTTAGGGACAGGACCTGTTTATGGCTACACCTTC. It specifies CASILGTGPVYGYTF.

In the case of this clonotype: Since a much larger clone is just one base distant, this may be a read error. Since the CDR3 does not end with the conserved phenylalanine or tryptophan, this likely comes from a read error. This sequence joins TRBV6-2 or TRBV6-3 and TRBJ2-7, with 9 bases matching TRBD1. The CDR3 spans 13 residues. V lost 8 bases to trimming and J lost 5 bases; unmatched junction nucleotides: 7. Germline V lookup: CDR1 MNHEY, CDR2 SVGEGT. This CDR3 is CASRDRVTNEQYL. Here the CDR3 DNA reads TGTGCCAGCCGGGACAGGGTCACCAACGAGCAGTACCTC.

This chain connects TRBV5-6 to TRBJ1-2; 7 bases agree with TRBD1. Germline V gene lookup returns CDR1 SGHDT and CDR2 YYEEEE. CDR3 size: 14 residues. The junction had 11 bases not matched to a gene; V was cut back by 4 bases and J by 8 bases. DNA for the CDR3: TGTGCCAGCAGCCCGATAGGGACAGCCTCCGGCTACACCTTC. It codes for CASSPIGTASGYTF. The full variable domain, in which reference TRBV5-6 and TRBJ1-2 provide the parts outside the CDR3, is DAGVTQSPTHLIKTRGQQVTLRCSPKSGHDTVSWYQQALGQGPQFIFQYYEEEERQRGNFPDRFSGHQFPNYSSELNVNALLLGDSALYLCASSPIGTASGYTFGSGTRLTVV.

Many counts were recorded for this clonotype. This chain uses TRBV11-2 with TRBJ2-5, with 7 positions matching TRBD2. V trimming: 3 bases; J trimming: 5 bases; junction bases outside the gene matches: 9. From germline, CDR1 is SGHAT and CDR2 FQNNGV. CDR3 length equals 15 residues. This CDR3 is CASSLMGGVEETQYF. The CDR3 bases are TGTGCCAGCAGCTTGATGGGAGGGGTAGAGGAGACCCAGTACTTC.

This clonotype was counted many times. The DNA for the CDR3 is TGTGCCAGCAGTTTCGCGGGAGTCTATGAGCAGTTCTTC. Amino acid sequence: CASSFAGVYEQFF. This chain joins TRBV12-3 or TRBV12-4 and TRBJ2-1, with 7 bases that match TRBD2. Trimming at V came to 3 bases and at J to 8 bases, leaving 4 bases not matched to a gene. CDR3 length: 13 residues.

Of note for this clonotype: The missing conserved phenylalanine or tryptophan at the end of this CDR3 makes a read error likely. The chain employs TRBV7-9 and TRBJ1-1; weak D call: TRBD1 (5 bases). The germline CDR1 and CDR2 sequences are SEHNR and FQNEAQ (reference sequence). This CDR3 is 13 amino acids long. The CDR3 here is CASSLGAGSEAFY. In DNA form, the CDR3 reads TGCGCGAGCAGCTTAGGGGCGGGCTCCGAAGCTTTCTAT.

The rearrangement links TRBV11-2 to TRBJ1-2, with D possibly matching TRBD1 (6 bases). The V end lost 9 bases, the J end lost 7 bases, and 30 bases lay between the germline ends. CDR1 SGHAT and CDR2 FQNNGV come from the germline V gene. This CDR3 region has 17 residues. As DNA, the CDR3 is TGTGCCAGTAGCCCCGGGAGTAGGGGGAGCGCTCCATCTGGCTACACCTTC. It yields the protein CASSPGSRGSAPSGYTF.

The chain links TRBV11-2 to TRBJ2-1; 9 positions agree with TRBD1. The CDR3 consists of 15 residues. Germline CDR1 SGHAT, CDR2 FQNNGV. The trim removed 6 bases at V and 9 bases at J, leaving 12 bases unmatched. This chain's CDR3 is CASRRTGESGSEQFF. The CDR3 DNA sequence: TGTGCCAGCAGGCGGACAGGGGAGAGTGGCAGTGAGCAGTTCTTC.

About this clonotype: A much bigger clone sits one base away, suggesting this may be a read error. This CDR3 is missing its conserved last phenylalanine or tryptophan, likely due to a read error. V usage is TRBV29-1 and J usage is TRBJ2-7, with D perhaps being TRBD1 or TRBD2 (5 bases each). Trimming took 3 bases from V and 6 from J, leaving 12 bases between them. Per the germline V gene, CDR1 is SQVTM and CDR2 is ANQGSEA. This CDR3 has 12 residues. The CDR3 DNA reads as TGCAGCGTTGAGATTGGGGCGGGCGAGCAGTACATC. It encodes CSVEIGAGEQYI.

As for this clonotype: A clone one base away is much larger, so this may be a read error. The chain couples TRBV6-5 to TRBJ2-7, with D possibly matching TRBD2 (6 bases). The CDR3 is made up of 15 amino acids. The germline V gene encodes CDR1 MNHEY and CDR2 SVGAGI. Between the trimmed V and J ends, which lost 6 bases and 6 bases, there was a span of 21 bases. CDR3 nucleotide sequence: TGTGCCAGCAGGGTGTCGGGACTCGCAGGAGGCGAGCAGTACTTC. This gives the protein CASRVSGLAGGEQYF.

The chain carries TRBV7-2 and TRBJ2-7, with no clear D. The CDR3 extends over 18 amino acids. The germline CDR1 and CDR2 sequences are SGHTA and FQGNSA. Trimming cost V 2 bases and J 2 bases, with 22 bases left between them. This chain's CDR3 is CASSLNQPLRAGAYEQYF. The DNA for the CDR3 is TGTGCCAGCAGCTTAAACCAACCCCTCCGCGCCGGAGCCTACGAGCAGTACTTC.

Comment on this clonotype: This may be a read error, as it is one base from a much larger clone. This chain uses TRBV6-5 with TRBJ1-1; D is possibly TRBD1 (6 bases). Germline CDR1 reads MNHEY; CDR2 reads SVGAGI. The CDR3 totals 13 residues. The CDR3 is CGSRRGQGRLAFF. CDR3 bases: TGTGGCAGCAGACGAGGCCAGGGGCGTCTAGCTTTCTTT.

The rearrangement joins TRBV7-3 to TRBJ2-2, with 13 bases that match TRBD2. Germline values: CDR1 SGHTA, CDR2 FQGTGA. This CDR3 has 16 amino acids. With 4 bases clipped from V and 5 bases from J, the junction kept 4 bases outside the gene matches. The CDR3 protein is CASSSGLAGETGELFF. CDR3 nucleotide sequence: TGTGCCAGCAGCTCAGGACTAGCGGGAGAGACCGGGGAGCTGTTTTTT. The variable domain in full, with the rest retrieved from reference TRBV7-3 and TRBJ2-2, is GAGVSQTPSNKVTEKGKYVELRCDPISGHTALYWYRQSLGQGPEFLIYFQGTGAADDSGLPNDRFFAVRPEGSVSTLKIQRTERGDSAVYLCASSSGLAGETGELFFGEGSRLTVL.

Note on this clonotype: One junction end disagrees with the germline gene, perhaps due to a read error. V gene TRBV28 combines with J gene TRBJ2-1; 8 bases align to TRBD1. This CDR3 has 15 residues. Germline CDR1 reads MDHEN; CDR2 reads SYDVKM. The CDR3 loop is CASSYPGQVGNEQFF. The CDR3 DNA is TGTGCCAGCAGTTATCCGGGACAGGTGGGCAATGAGCAGTTCTTT.

CDR3 bases: TGTGCCAGCAGTATGGCTAGCGGGATCTCAGATACGCAGTATTTT. Translated, it gives CASSMASGISDTQYF. The chain couples TRBV11-3 to TRBJ2-3; 9 nucleotides match TRBD2. V trimming: 6 bases; J trimming: 4 bases; junction bases outside the gene matches: 8. The CDR3 is 15 residues long. Germline lookup yields CDR1 SGHNT and CDR2 YENEEA.

Comment on this clonotype: A much larger clone differs by one base, so this may be a read error. The CDR3 DNA reads as TGCGCCAACAGCCCAGAAATCTCTGGAAACACCATATATTTT. Translation gives CANSPEISGNTIYF. The V gene is TRBV4-1, the J gene TRBJ1-3; D is ambiguous. Germline V lookup: CDR1 MGHRA, CDR2 YSYEKL. The CDR3 is 14 residues long.

This clonotype showed up just once. The genes are TRBV11-2 and TRBJ2-3, with D unclear. The CDR3 is made up of 15 amino acids. Trimming shortened V by 6 bases and J by 2 bases, and 15 bases separated the two germline ends. CDR1 is SGHAT and CDR2 is FQNNGV in the germline V gene. CDR3 in amino acids: CASRYTKSYTDTQYF. CDR3 sequence (DNA): TGTGCCAGCAGATACACCAAGTCTTACACAGATACGCAGTATTTT.

The chain employs TRBV19 and TRBJ2-5; no reliable D call. The germline gives CDR1 LNHDA, CDR2 SQIVND (reference sequence). With 7 bases removed from V and 1 base from J, the gap between germline ends came to 16 bases. The CDR3 runs to 15 residues. The CDR3, as DNA: TGTGCCAGTAAGGTAGCAGGAGTAAGCCAAGAGACCCAGTACTTC. This translates into CASKVAGVSQETQYF.

This clonotype has a count of ten or more. This sequence joins TRBV6-2 or TRBV6-3 and TRBJ2-5; D is unresolved. The CDR3 is 11 residues long. Trimming left V 5 bases short and J 7 bases short, with 8 bases between. The germline V gene encodes CDR1 MNHEY and CDR2 SVGEGT. Here the CDR3 reads CASSLLGTQYF. CDR3 DNA: TGTGCCAGCAGTCTTTTAGGGACCCAGTACTTC.

Comments on this clonotype: One base away lies a much larger clone, so this may be a sequencing read error. The V and J genes are TRBV11-2 and TRBJ2-1; 9 bases fit TRBD2. CDR3 length: 17 residues. Germline CDR1 is SGHAT and CDR2 is FQNNGV. This chain's CDR3 is CASSNLGGSGSHNERFF. Written as DNA, the CDR3 is TGTGCCAGCAGCAACCTTGGCGGTAGCGGGAGCCACAATGAGCGGTTCTTC.

Points on this clonotype: As the CDR3 is not closed by the conserved phenylalanine or tryptophan, this likely results from a read error. The chain has TRBV13 and TRBJ1-2; D unresolved. Germline CDR1 and CDR2: PRHDT and FYEKMQ (reference sequence). V was trimmed by 5 bases and J by 5 bases, leaving 21 bases between them. The CDR3 runs 16 residues. CDR3 DNA: TGTGCCAGCAGCCCCACCACAACAGCCGGTAATTATGGCTACACCCTC. Translating it yields CASSPTTTAGNYGYTL.